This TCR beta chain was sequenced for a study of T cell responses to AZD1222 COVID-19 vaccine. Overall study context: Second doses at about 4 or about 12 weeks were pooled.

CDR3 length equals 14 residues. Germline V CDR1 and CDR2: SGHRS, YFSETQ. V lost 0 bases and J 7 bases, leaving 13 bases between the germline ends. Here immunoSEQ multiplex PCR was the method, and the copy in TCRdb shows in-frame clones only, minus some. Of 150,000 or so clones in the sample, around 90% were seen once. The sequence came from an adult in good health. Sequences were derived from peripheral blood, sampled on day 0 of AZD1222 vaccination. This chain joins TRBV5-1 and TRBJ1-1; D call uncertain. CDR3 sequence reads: CASSLDPRAGEAFF. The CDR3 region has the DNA TGCGCCAGCAGCTTGGATCCGCGGGCTGGTGAAGCTTTCTTT.